Sequencing of this T cell receptor (beta chain) was carried out in a study of blood T cell repertoires in COVID-19. For the study at large: The analysed material was cDNA or gDNA that came from T cells, B-cell-depleted T cells, or PBMCs.

Cohorts were determined from participant-reported clinical history. Some clones are missing from TCRdb's copy, which holds only in-frame ones; the method was immunoSEQ multiplex PCR. The sample includes about 480,000 clones, approximately 87% of them seen just once. Germline CDR1 MNHNY, CDR2 SVGAGI (reference sequence). V shed 6 bases, J shed 3 bases, and the junction held 5 bases outside the gene matches. CDR3 size: 14 residues. This clonotype was obtained from a woman aged 40 to 55 who had recovered from COVID-19. The chain has TRBV6-6 and TRBJ2-1; 7 nucleotides line up with TRBD2. The specimen was PBMCs or T cells enriched from blood (not recorded which). Here the CDR3 DNA reads TGTGCCAGCAGCCCTGGCGGGAGCTACAATGAGCAGTTCTTC. Translating it yields CASSPGGSYNEQFF.